A selection of T cell receptor beta chains follows, all from one sample in a study of T cells after yellow fever vaccination. TCRdb analysed the 5' RACE reads with MiXCR anew, one entry per CDR3 protein. The data show 500,000 to 700,000 distinct CDR3 sequences, less than 20% seen once. Specimen: PBMCs, collected 15 days after the yellow fever booster vaccination. The source of these receptors is a man aged 25-45 years who received the YFV17D yellow fever vaccine. Each CDR3 is given with its conserved first and last residue. Fields, in order: J gene, D gene, clone size, V gene, CDR3 protein, CDR3 DNA. A D gene is named only where the DNA matches it firmly. Only some rows state a clone size, as once, few, many or a class for expanded clones.

j_gene: TRBJ1-4
d_gene: NA
abundance: few
v_gene: TRBV20-1
CDR3aa: CSASLPVREKLFF
CDR3nt: TGCAGTGCTAGTCTCCCGGTGCGTGAAAAACTGTTTTTT

j_gene: TRBJ2-2
d_gene: TRBD2
abundance: NA
v_gene: TRBV20-1
CDR3aa: CSAKSGGNTGELFF
CDR3nt: TGCAGTGCAAAAAGCGGGGGGAACACCGGGGAGCTGTTTTTT

j_gene: TRBJ2-7
d_gene: NA
abundance: many
v_gene: TRBV6-5
CDR3aa: CASSFPPRGSSYEQYF
CDR3nt: TGTGCCAGCAGTTTCCCCCCCCGCGGAAGCTCCTACGAGCAGTACTTC

j_gene: TRBJ2-1
d_gene: TRBD2
abundance: NA
v_gene: TRBV5-1
CDR3aa: CASSSGTLAGVEQFF
CDR3nt: TGCGCCAGCAGCTCCGGGACCTTAGCGGGAGTTGAGCAGTTCTTC

j_gene: TRBJ2-5
d_gene: TRBD2
abundance: NA
v_gene: TRBV2
CDR3aa: CASSGGTSGSKETQYF
CDR3nt: TGTGCCAGCAGTGGAGGGACTAGCGGGAGTAAAGAGACCCAGTACTTC

j_gene: TRBJ1-5
d_gene: NA
abundance: NA
v_gene: TRBV19
CDR3aa: CASRIRQASNQPQHF
CDR3nt: TGTGCCAGTAGGATCAGGCAGGCGAGTAATCAGCCCCAGCATTTT

j_gene: TRBJ2-5
d_gene: TRBD1
abundance: NA
v_gene: TRBV5-5
CDR3aa: CASSGQVVTQYF
CDR3nt: TGTGCCAGCAGCGGACAGGTAGTGACCCAGTACTTC

j_gene: TRBJ2-1
d_gene: TRBD2
abundance: NA
v_gene: TRBV30
CDR3aa: CAWSRTSNYNEQFF
CDR3nt: TGTGCCTGGAGCCGGACTAGCAATTACAATGAGCAGTTCTTC

j_gene: TRBJ2-3
d_gene: NA
abundance: few
v_gene: TRBV5-1
CDR3aa: CASSFSDSTDTQYF
CDR3nt: TGCGCCAGCAGCTTTAGCGATAGCACAGATACGCAGTATTTT

j_gene: TRBJ2-3
d_gene: TRBD2
abundance: few
v_gene: TRBV28
CDR3aa: CASSLGLATSGTDTQYF
CDR3nt: TGTGCCAGCAGTCTCGGACTAGCAACCTCGGGCACAGATACGCAGTATTTT

j_gene: TRBJ2-2
d_gene: TRBD2
abundance: few
v_gene: TRBV7-3
CDR3aa: CASSLYRTSVGTGELFF
CDR3nt: TGTGCCAGCAGCTTATACCGGACTAGCGTGGGCACCGGGGAGCTGTTTTTT

j_gene: TRBJ1-1
d_gene: NA
abundance: many
v_gene: TRBV20-1
CDR3aa: CSARTGFDTEAFF
CDR3nt: TGCAGTGCTAGAACGGGATTCGACACTGAAGCTTTCTTT